This TCR beta chain was observed in a study of regulatory T cells in long-lasting Graves disease. This clonotype was recorded at least ten times. The antigen remains undetermined. Combining iRepertoire HTBI primers with Arm-PCR of CDR3 regions, the authors built TCR beta libraries. TCRdb reprocessed the multiplex PCR reads with MiXCR, giving one entry per CDR3 protein. In the table there are approximately 350,000 distinct CDR3 sequences, about 23% of which are singletons. The CDR3 extends over 16 amino acids. CDR1 is SGHAT, CDR2 FQNNGV, per germline. The V gene lost 4 bases and the J gene lost 0 bases, with 13 bases spanning the gap. General study points: Thyroid tissue was not sampled; only peripheral blood was. Under persistent disease, TRBV28, TRBJ1-2 and TRBJ2-5 were used preferentially.

Noted time point: persistent/refractory GD, antithyroid drugs over 5 years with positive TRAb. Following extraction of RNA from PBMCs, that RNA was used to make the TCR library. EDTA tubes received around 9.9 milliliters of collected peripheral blood. This clonotype was obtained from a woman aged 35 to 49 with Graves disease. Sequencing was performed on peripheral blood mononuclear cells (PBMCs), taken when the disease was refractory, from a patient treated with antithyroid drugs. The genes are TRBV11-2 and TRBJ2-4; D call uncertain. The CDR3 DNA follows: TGTGCCAGCAGCTCCTCGGACGGTCTAGCCAAAAACATTCAGTACTTC. Translation: CASSSSDGLAKNIQYF.